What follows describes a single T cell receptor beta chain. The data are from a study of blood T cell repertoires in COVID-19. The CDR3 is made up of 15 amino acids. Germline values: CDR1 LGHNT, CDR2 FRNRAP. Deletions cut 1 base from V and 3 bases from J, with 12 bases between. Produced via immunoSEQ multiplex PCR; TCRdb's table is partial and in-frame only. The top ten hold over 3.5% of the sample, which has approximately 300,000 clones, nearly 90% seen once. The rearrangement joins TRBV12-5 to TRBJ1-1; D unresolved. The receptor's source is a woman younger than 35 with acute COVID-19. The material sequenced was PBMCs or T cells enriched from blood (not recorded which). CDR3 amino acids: CASGLEFRRDTEAFF. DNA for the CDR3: TGTGCTAGTGGTTTGGAGTTTCGGCGGGACACTGAAGCTTTCTTT.